Listed below are T cell receptor beta chains from one sample, sequenced in a study of blood T cell repertoires in COVID-19. Using immunoSEQ multiplex PCR, the repertoire was profiled, and TCRdb retains in-frame clones only, with some absent. The sample comprises roughly 410,000 clones, over 75% of which are singletons, and about 2.3% rests with the top ten. Sequenced input: peripheral blood. The source of these receptors is a woman aged 55-69 years with COVID-19, enrolled during active disease. The CDR3 runs from the conserved cysteine through the conserved F or W. The D gene is left open where the match is weak. Rows may omit the clone size; those that give it use once, few, many or a size class.

V: TRBV27; D: -; J: TRBJ1-2; size: -; CDR3: CASSLNQGHLHGYTF; DNA: TGTGCCAGCAGTTTAAACCAGGGGCACCTTCATGGCTACACCTTC
V: TRBV7-9; D: -; J: TRBJ2-7; size: -; CDR3: CASSWIGEAYEQYF; DNA: TGTGCCAGCAGCTGGATAGGCGAGGCCTACGAGCAGTACTTC
V: TRBV4-1; D: -; J: TRBJ2-7; size: -; CDR3: CASSQETVSSYEQYF; DNA: TGCGCCAGCAGCCAAGAAACGGTAAGCTCCTACGAGCAGTACTTC
V: TRBV19; D: TRBD1; J: TRBJ1-5; size: -; CDR3: CASSSTGTGYQPQHF; DNA: TGTGCCAGTAGTAGCACCGGGACAGGGTATCAGCCCCAGCATTTT
V: TRBV5-1; D: -; J: TRBJ1-4; size: -; CDR3: CASSSTGSTHEKLFF; DNA: TGCGCCAGCAGCTCTACAGGGAGTACTCATGAAAAACTGTTTTTT
V: TRBV5-1; D: -; J: TRBJ1-1; size: -; CDR3: CASSPWAQNTEAFF; DNA: TGCGCCAGCAGCCCGTGGGCACAGAACACTGAAGCTTTCTTT
V: TRBV18; D: -; J: TRBJ1-2; size: -; CDR3: CASSPSGITYGYTF; DNA: TGTGCCAGCTCACCGTCCGGGATTACCTATGGCTACACCTTC
V: TRBV18; D: -; J: TRBJ2-3; size: -; CDR3: CASTGGTDTQYF; DNA: TGTGCCAGCACCGGAGGCACAGATACGCAGTATTTT
V: TRBV6-1; D: -; J: TRBJ1-2; size: -; CDR3: CASSEHNYGYTF; DNA: TGTGCCAGCAGTGAACATAACTATGGCTACACCTTC
V: TRBV27; D: -; J: TRBJ2-3; size: -; CDR3: CASSPGDSTDTQYF; DNA: TGTGCCAGCAGTCCCGGAGATAGCACAGATACGCAGTATTTT
V: TRBV28; D: -; J: TRBJ1-1; size: -; CDR3: CATGSEAFF; DNA: TGTGCCACCGGGTCTGAAGCTTTCTTT
V: TRBV11-2; D: -; J: TRBJ2-3; size: -; CDR3: CASSSVGQDTQYF; DNA: TGTGCCAGCAGCTCCGTCGGACAGGATACGCAGTATTTT
V: TRBV2; D: TRBD1; J: TRBJ1-4; size: -; CDR3: CASSRQGEGGKLFF; DNA: TGTGCCAGCAGCCGACAGGGGGAGGGCGGAAAACTGTTTTTT
V: TRBV5-6; D: -; J: TRBJ2-3; size: -; CDR3: CASSLGAFSSVSTDTQYF; DNA: TGTGCCAGCAGCTTGGGGGCCTTCTCTAGCGTTAGCACAGATACGCAGTATTTT
V: TRBV5-4; D: TRBD1; J: TRBJ1-2; size: -; CDR3: CASSLAGGIIRGYTF; DNA: TGTGCCAGCAGCTTGGCAGGGGGTATTATCCGCGGCTACACCTTC
V: TRBV5-1; D: -; J: TRBJ2-1; size: -; CDR3: CASSLAVAGRRNEQFF; DNA: TGCGCCAGCAGCTTGGCCGTGGCGGGGAGGCGGAATGAGCAGTTCTTC
V: TRBV6-5; D: TRBD1; J: TRBJ1-2; size: -; CDR3: CASSYGTGGWGYTF; DNA: TGTGCCAGCAGTTACGGGACAGGGGGCTGGGGCTACACCTTC
V: TRBV24-1; D: TRBD1; J: TRBJ1-2; size: -; CDR3: CATSDHSGTGWYGYTF; DNA: TGTGCCACCAGTGACCATTCCGGGACAGGGTGGTATGGCTACACCTTC
V: TRBV5-1; D: -; J: TRBJ2-7; size: -; CDR3: CASSPRARAGSYEQYF; DNA: TGCGCCAGCAGCCCCCGTGCCAGGGCTGGGTCCTACGAGCAGTACTTC
V: TRBV5-4; D: TRBD2; J: TRBJ2-5; size: -; CDR3: CASSLGGEGQETQYF; DNA: TGTGCCAGCAGCTTGGGCGGGGAGGGCCAAGAGACCCAGTACTTC
V: TRBV12-3/TRBV12-4; D: -; J: TRBJ1-2; size: -; CDR3: CASTATENYGYTF; DNA: TGTGCCAGCACCGCAACTGAAAACTATGGCTACACCTTC
V: TRBV6-5; D: -; J: TRBJ1-5; size: once; CDR3: CASTHRGFDQPQHF; DNA: TGTGCCAGCACCCATAGGGGTTTCGATCAGCCCCAGCATTTT
V: TRBV23-1; D: -; J: TRBJ1-1; size: -; CDR3: CASSQLGGGAFEAFF; DNA: TGCGCCAGCAGTCAGTTGGGGGGGGGCGCATTTGAAGCTTTCTTT
V: TRBV2; D: -; J: TRBJ1-1; size: -; CDR3: CASSTPNTEAFF; DNA: TGTGCCAGCAGCACACCGAACACTGAAGCTTTCTTT
V: TRBV5-4; D: -; J: TRBJ1-6; size: once; CDR3: CASSLWVGITRNSPLHF; DNA: TGTGCCAGCAGCTTGTGGGTGGGGATTACTAGAAATTCACCCCTCCACTTT
V: TRBV18; D: -; J: TRBJ1-1; size: -; CDR3: CASSPHRAEWTEAFF; DNA: TGTGCCAGCTCACCGCACAGGGCTGAATGGACTGAAGCTTTCTTT
V: TRBV19; D: TRBD1; J: TRBJ2-7; size: -; CDR3: CASSSDRGDYEQYF; DNA: TGTGCCAGTAGTTCGGACAGGGGGGATTACGAGCAGTACTTC
V: TRBV30; D: TRBD2; J: TRBJ2-1; size: -; CDR3: CAWTPGGSGGAVFF; DNA: TGTGCCTGGACCCCAGGTGGTAGCGGGGGGGCCGTGTTCTTC
V: TRBV6-4; D: TRBD1; J: TRBJ2-1; size: -; CDR3: CASSDLAGGMDEQFF; DNA: TGTGCCAGCAGTGACTTGGCAGGGGGCATGGATGAGCAGTTCTTC